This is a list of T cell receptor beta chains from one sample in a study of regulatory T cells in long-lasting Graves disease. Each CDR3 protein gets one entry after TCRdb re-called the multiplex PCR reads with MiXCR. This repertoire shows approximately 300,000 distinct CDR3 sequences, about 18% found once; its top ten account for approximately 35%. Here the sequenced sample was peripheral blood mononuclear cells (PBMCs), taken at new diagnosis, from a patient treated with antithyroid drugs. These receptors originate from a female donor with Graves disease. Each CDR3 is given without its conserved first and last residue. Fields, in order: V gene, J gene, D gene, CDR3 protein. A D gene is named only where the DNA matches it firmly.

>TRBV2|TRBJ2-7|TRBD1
ASRFRSGTGEGEQY
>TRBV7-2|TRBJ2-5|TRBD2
ASRPSGGSGQETQY
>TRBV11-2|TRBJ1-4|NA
ASSYEESATNEKLF
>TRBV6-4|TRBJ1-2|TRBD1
ASSDGTGRKVGGYT
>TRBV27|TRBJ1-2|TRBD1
ASSFDRGRGYT
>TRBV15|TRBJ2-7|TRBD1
ATSRVFDRDEQY
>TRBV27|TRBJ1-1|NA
ASSLFRDAEAF
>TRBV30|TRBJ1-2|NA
AWSNGMANYGYT
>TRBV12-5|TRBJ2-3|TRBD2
ASAPGLAKDTQY
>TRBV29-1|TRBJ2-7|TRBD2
SVEGLAGYEQY
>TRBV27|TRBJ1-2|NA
ASSLVPGGYYGYT
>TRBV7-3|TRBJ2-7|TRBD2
ASTPGAGGEQY
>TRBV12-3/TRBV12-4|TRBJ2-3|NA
ASSLPRETDTQY
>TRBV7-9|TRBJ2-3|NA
ASSLVLLSTDTQY
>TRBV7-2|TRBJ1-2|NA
ASSLVRDYGYT
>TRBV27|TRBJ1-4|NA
ASSWGKSPEKLF
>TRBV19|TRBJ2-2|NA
ASSIVGGRTGELF
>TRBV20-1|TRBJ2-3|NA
SARVGSTDTQY
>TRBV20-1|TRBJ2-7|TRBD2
SASFSGRADEQY
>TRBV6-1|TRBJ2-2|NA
AACRGAGANTGELF
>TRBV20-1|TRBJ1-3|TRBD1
SAQRDSSGNTIY
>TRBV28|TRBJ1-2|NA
ASGILGDGYT
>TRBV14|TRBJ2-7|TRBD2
AGSQDPSGNQNEQY
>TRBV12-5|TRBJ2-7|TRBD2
ASGIAGPYEQY
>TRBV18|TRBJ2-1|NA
ASSLWGTSPIGEQF
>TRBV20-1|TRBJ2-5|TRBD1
SARYRDRGQETQY
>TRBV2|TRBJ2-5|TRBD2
ASTVGSGRKETQY
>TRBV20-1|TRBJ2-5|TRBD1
SALDGQGLQETQY
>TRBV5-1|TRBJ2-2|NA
ASSYAWGTGELF
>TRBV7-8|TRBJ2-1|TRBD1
ASSLEGQSYNEQF
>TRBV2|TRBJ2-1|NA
ASRKDYNEQF
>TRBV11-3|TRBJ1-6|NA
ASSPFLNSPLH
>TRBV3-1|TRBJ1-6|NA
ASRQSYNSPLH
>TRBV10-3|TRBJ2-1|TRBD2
AISESILGLAGNNEQF
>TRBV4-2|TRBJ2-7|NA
ASSPGMQYEQY
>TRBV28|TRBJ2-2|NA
ASRGRGVGSGELF
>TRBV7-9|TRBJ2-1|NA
ASSLAGQRNEQF
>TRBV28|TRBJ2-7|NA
ASSLPGFSYEQY
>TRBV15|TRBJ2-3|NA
ATSRTISTDTQY
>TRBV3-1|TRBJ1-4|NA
ASTRVPGVEKLF
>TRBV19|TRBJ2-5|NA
ASSLTARETQY
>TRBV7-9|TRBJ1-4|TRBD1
ASSLEGQYNEKLF
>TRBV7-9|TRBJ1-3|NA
ASSPGGRKGNTIY
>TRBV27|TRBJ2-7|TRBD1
ASIKRGQALYEQY
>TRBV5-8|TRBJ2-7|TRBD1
ASSRDRAVDEQY
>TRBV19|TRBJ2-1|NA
ASSISRSSYNEQF
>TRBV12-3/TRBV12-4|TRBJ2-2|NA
ASSLASPTGELF
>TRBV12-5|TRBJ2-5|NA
ASGFPRGAEYQETQY
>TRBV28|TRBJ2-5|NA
ASSLAHLDSDEETQY
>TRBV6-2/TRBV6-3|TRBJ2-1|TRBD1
ASSYSRGHNEQF
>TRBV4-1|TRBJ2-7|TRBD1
ASSLLQGAGYEQY